This T cell receptor (beta chain) was identified during a study of blood T cell repertoires in COVID-19. About the research overall: From the United States, Italy and Spain came samples of acute and convalescent COVID-19.

This clone was picked up one time. Source study methods: Counts of nucleated cells, estimated from reference gene primer amplification, were obtained. Generated by immunoSEQ multiplex PCR, the TCRdb table keeps only in-frame clones and is missing some. V, J and clone size are those of that table, while D and trimming were read from the DNA. Of hundreds of thousands of clones in the sample, around 87% were seen once. Germline CDR1 and CDR2: MNHEY and SMNVEV (reference sequence). The CDR3 contains 15 residues. The J segment lost 4 bases and the V segment lost 6 bases, leaving 10 bases of the junction unmatched.

This chain links TRBV27 with TRBJ2-7; 9 bases match TRBD1. The sequence was collected from a man between 18 and 35 years old with active or convalescent COVID-19. Sequenced material: peripheral blood. CDR3 DNA sequence: TGTGCCAGCAGATGGTCGGTACAGGGGGCTTACGAGCAGTACTTC. Translated: CASRWSVQGAYEQYF.